This is a list of T cell receptor beta chains from one sample in a study of cytomegalovirus exposure and HLA in healthy donors. Profiled with immunoSEQ multiplex PCR; TCRdb holds only in-frame clones, not every one. The sample has around 230,000 clones, roughly 78% seen once. The sequenced material came from PBMCs. Receptors were obtained from a boy between 10 and 17 years old in good health and CMV-seronegative. CDR3s include the opening cysteine and the closing phenylalanine or tryptophan. D genes are given only for firm matches. Clone size is not always given. Where it is, it says once, few, many or a class for expanded clones.

d_gene	v_gene	j_gene	abundance	CDR3nt	CDR3aa
.	TRBV29-1	TRBJ2-7	.	TGCAGCGTCGACATACCGGGACTCCCCTACGAGCAGTACTTC	CSVDIPGLPYEQYF
TRBD2	TRBV2	TRBJ2-7	once	TGTGCCAGCAGTGCACTAGCGTCCTACGAGCAGTACTTC	CASSALASYEQYF
TRBD1	TRBV29-1	TRBJ1-5	.	TGCAGCGTACGACAGGGGAGCGATCAGCCCCAGCATTTT	CSVRQGSDQPQHF
TRBD1	TRBV7-9	TRBJ1-2	.	TGTGCCAGCAGCCAAGATGACAGGGGTAACTATGGCTACACCTTC	CASSQDDRGNYGYTF
.	TRBV5-4	TRBJ2-3	.	TGTGCCAGCAGCTTGGGTGGCTCCCGACTGACGAATACGCAGTATTTT	CASSLGGSRLTNTQYF
TRBD1	TRBV6-1	TRBJ2-7	.	TGTGCCAGCAGTGTGACACCGGGACAGGGGGCTAACGAGCAGTACTTC	CASSVTPGQGANEQYF
TRBD2	TRBV19	TRBJ2-1	.	TGTGCCAGTCGGGGACTAGCGGGGACGAGCTCCTACAATGAGCAGTTCTTC	CASRGLAGTSSYNEQFF
.	TRBV11-3	TRBJ2-7	.	TGTGCCAGCAGCGCAGGACAGACATCCTACGAGCAGTACTTC	CASSAGQTSYEQYF
.	TRBV6-5	TRBJ2-7	.	TGTGCCAGCAGCCCACTTGACAGGTCCCCACACGAGCAGTACTTC	CASSPLDRSPHEQYF
.	TRBV19	TRBJ1-1	.	TGTGCCAGTAGTATCGGGAGGGTCCTTACTAACACTGAAGCTTTCTTT	CASSIGRVLTNTEAFF
TRBD2	TRBV9	TRBJ2-1	.	TGTGCCAGCAGCGGGGGCCCTACCCGGACTAGCCACAATGAGCAGTTCTTC	CASSGGPTRTSHNEQFF
TRBD1	TRBV18	TRBJ1-2	.	TGTGCCAGCTCACCAGAGACAGGGGATTTGGGTAGCGATGGCTACACCTTC	CASSPETGDLGSDGYTF
TRBD1	TRBV2	TRBJ2-1	.	TGTGCCAGCAGTGTTCCAAGGACAGGGGTATGGAAAAACAATGAGCAGTTCTTC	CASSVPRTGVWKNNEQFF
TRBD2	TRBV11-2	TRBJ2-7	.	TGTGCCAGCAGCCCCGAGGGCGGGGGGCCTTACGAGCAGTACTTC	CASSPEGGGPYEQYF
.	TRBV5-1	TRBJ1-6	.	TGCGCCAGCAGCTTCTCCTGGTTAGATAATTCACCCCTCCACTTT	CASSFSWLDNSPLHF
TRBD2	TRBV7-7	TRBJ2-5	.	TGTGCTAGCAGCTTAGAGCTGCGGGGGGCCCAGTACTTC	CASSLELRGAQYF
.	TRBV7-9	TRBJ1-3	.	TGTGCCAGCAGCTCCGGGGAGCGCTCTGGAAACACCATATATTTT	CASSSGERSGNTIYF
TRBD2	TRBV7-9	TRBJ2-1	once	TGTGCCAGCAGCCCTAGCGGGAGCTACAATGAGCAGTTCTTC	CASSPSGSYNEQFF
.	TRBV2	TRBJ1-4	.	TGTGCCAGCAGTGAATGGACAGCTGAACTGTTTTTT	CASSEWTAELFF
TRBD2	TRBV6-1	TRBJ2-7	.	TGTGCCTTACGATCCGGGGGGGCCTACGAGCAGTACTTC	CALRSGGAYEQYF
.	TRBV7-3	TRBJ1-1	.	TGTGCCAGCAGTGCCGCCGCTGCAGATCTCACTGAAGCTTTCTTT	CASSAAAADLTEAFF
TRBD1	TRBV6-6	TRBJ1-1	.	TGTGCCAGCAGGGAAAGGACAGGGGCAAGGAACACTGAAGCTTTCTTT	CASRERTGARNTEAFF
.	TRBV4-1	TRBJ1-1	.	TGCGCCAGCAGCCCTGGCGGGGGGACTGAAGCTTTCTTT	CASSPGGGTEAFF
.	TRBV7-6	TRBJ1-3	.	TGTGCCAGCAGCTTAGTAACGACTGCCGCCCGAGCCTCTGGAAACACCATATATTTT	CASSLVTTAARASGNTIYF
.	TRBV30	TRBJ2-5	.	TGTGCCTTGGGGGAGGGGGGGGCCCAGTACTTC	CALGEGGAQYF
.	TRBV19	TRBJ2-3	once	TGTGCCACCCGTCTGGAGGGAAGCACAGATACGCAGTATTTT	CATRLEGSTDTQYF
TRBD1	TRBV2	TRBJ1-5	few	TGTGCCAGCAGTGAAAACAGGGGTGATAGTCAGCCCCAGCATTTT	CASSENRGDSQPQHF
TRBD2	TRBV5-6	TRBJ2-2	.	TGTGCCAGCAGCTTGGTTAGCGGGGGGGCCTTCGGCACCGGGGAGCTGTTTTTT	CASSLVSGGAFGTGELFF
TRBD1	TRBV6-6	TRBJ1-5	.	TGTGCCAGCAGTACCCGACAGGGAACTGCGGGTCAGCCCCAGCATTTT	CASSTRQGTAGQPQHF
.	TRBV5-1	TRBJ2-2	few	TGCGCCAGCAACGATCTGAGCGCGAACACCGGGGAGCTGTTTTTT	CASNDLSANTGELFF
.	TRBV11-3	TRBJ1-3	.	TGTGCCAGCAGCTTACCTGACAGGCTCTCTGGAAACACCATATATTTT	CASSLPDRLSGNTIYF
.	TRBV19	TRBJ2-1	.	TGTGCCTCGAAAAGCCCCCCCATCCACAATGAGCAGTTCTTC	CASKSPPIHNEQFF
TRBD1	TRBV5-4	TRBJ2-1	.	TGTGCCAGCAGCAGGGACAGGGGGACCTACAATGAGCAGTTCTTC	CASSRDRGTYNEQFF
TRBD1	TRBV5-1	TRBJ1-3	.	TGCGCCAGCAGCTTGAGCTCGACAGGGGGGTCCGGAAACACCATATATTTT	CASSLSSTGGSGNTIYF
TRBD1	TRBV29-1	TRBJ2-1	.	TGCAGCGTTGCGAGGGACAGGGACTACAATGAGCAGTTCTTC	CSVARDRDYNEQFF
.	TRBV5-6	TRBJ2-5	.	TGTGCCAGCAGACCGCGCCTAAACCAAGAGACCCAGTACTTC	CASRPRLNQETQYF
TRBD2	TRBV5-1	TRBJ2-2	.	TGCGCCAGCAGCTTGATCGGGGCGGGGGTCACCGGGGAGCTGTTTTTT	CASSLIGAGVTGELFF
.	TRBV6-1	TRBJ2-7	.	TGTGCCAGCAGTGAAGGGACAGCGACCTACGAGCAGTACTTC	CASSEGTATYEQYF
.	TRBV30	TRBJ2-3	.	TGTGCCTGGAAGTATAGCGGCGGCGGGCGGATGGGTACGCAGTATTTT	CAWKYSGGGRMGTQYF
.	TRBV19	TRBJ1-5	.	TGTGCCAGTAGTATCAGGCGGGCGTTAAGCCCCCAGCATTTT	CASSIRRALSPQHF
.	TRBV25-1	TRBJ2-3	few	TGTGCCAGCAGTGAATTCGGAGGCACAGATACGCAGTATTTT	CASSEFGGTDTQYF
.	TRBV5-6	TRBJ1-2	.	TGTGCCAGCAGCTTCCCCAGGGGAGCTAACTATGGCTACACCTTC	CASSFPRGANYGYTF